The 5 T cell receptor beta chains below were found in one sample sequenced in a study of PD-1 blockade in classical Hodgkin lymphoma. The time point was: cycle 4 day 1 (C4D1), after less than 7 weeks of nivolumab. Every single patient, without exception, relapsed after autologous stem cell transplantation, and brentuximab vedotin exposure varied. Assay used: immunoSEQ multiplex PCR; TCRdb lists only in-frame clones, some missing. The sample lists tens of thousands of clones; approximately 90% were seen once. The source was peripheral blood mononuclear cells (PBMCs), collected before the fourth cycle of nivolumab. The receptors were gathered from a human donor with classical Hodgkin lymphoma.

This rearrangement joins TRBV7-2 to TRBJ2-5; D is unclear. V lost 1 base and J lost 6, with 9 bases in between. CDR1 and CDR2 (germline): SGHTA, FQGNSA. This CDR3 is 13 amino acids long. Here the CDR3 DNA reads TGTGCCAGCAGCTTAGGGGCCTTCAAGACCCAGTACTTC. Translating gives CASSLGAFKTQYF.

The chain couples TRBV7-3 to TRBJ2-7; 7 bases are a match to TRBD2. The CDR3 consists of 16 residues. V was clipped by 1 base and J by 2 bases; unmatched bases: 8. From germline, CDR1 is SGHTA and CDR2 FQGTGA. DNA of the CDR3: TGTGCCAGCAGCTTAAATTTGCGGGGGTTAGCCTACGAGCAGTACTTC. Protein: CASSLNLRGLAYEQYF.

The chain joins TRBV5-6 to TRBJ2-2, with 7 bases lining up with TRBD1. Germline CDR1 and CDR2: SGHDT and YYEEEE. CDR3 length equals 14 residues. V was pared by 7 bases and J by 4 bases, with 7 bases of the junction left unmatched. This CDR3 is CASVGGPFTGELFF. The CDR3 DNA sequence: TGTGCCAGCGTAGGGGGCCCGTTCACCGGGGAGCTGTTTTTT.

The rearrangement joins TRBV28 to TRBJ1-1, with D possibly being TRBD1 (6 bases). Deletions cut 7 bases from V and 1 base from J, with 16 bases between. Per the germline V gene, CDR1 is MDHEN and CDR2 is SYDVKM. The CDR3 is 15 amino acids. The CDR3 DNA is TGTGCCAGCACCGAACCGGACAGAAGGAACACTGAAGCTTTCTTT. This encodes CASTEPDRRNTEAFF.

This clone was detected once. The V and J genes are TRBV7-8 and TRBJ1-4; D is perhaps TRBD1 (5 bases). CDR1 and CDR2 (germline): SGHVS, FQNEAQ. Trimming removed 5 bases at V and 3 bases at J, with 13 bases between. The CDR3 consists of 15 residues. CDR3 DNA: TGTGCCAGCAGCCCTCGTACAGGCTCTAATGAAAAACTGTTTTTT. This gives the protein CASSPRTGSNEKLFF.